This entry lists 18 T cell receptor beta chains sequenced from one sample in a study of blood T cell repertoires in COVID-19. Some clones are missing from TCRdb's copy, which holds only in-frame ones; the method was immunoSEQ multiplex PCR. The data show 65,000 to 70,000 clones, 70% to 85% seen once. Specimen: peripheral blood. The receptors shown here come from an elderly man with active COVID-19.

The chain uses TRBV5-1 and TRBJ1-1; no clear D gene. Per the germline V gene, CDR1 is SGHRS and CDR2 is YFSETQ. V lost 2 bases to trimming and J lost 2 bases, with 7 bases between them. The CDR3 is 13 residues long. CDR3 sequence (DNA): TGCGCCAGCAGCTTTCAACAAAACACTGAAGCTTTCTTT. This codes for CASSFQQNTEAFF.

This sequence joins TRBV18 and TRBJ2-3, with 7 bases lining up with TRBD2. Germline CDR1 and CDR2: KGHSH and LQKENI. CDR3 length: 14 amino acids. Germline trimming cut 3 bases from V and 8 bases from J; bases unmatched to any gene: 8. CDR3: CASSPAGVEGTQYF. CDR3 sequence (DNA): TGTGCCAGCTCACCCGCGGGGGTGGAGGGTACGCAGTATTTT.

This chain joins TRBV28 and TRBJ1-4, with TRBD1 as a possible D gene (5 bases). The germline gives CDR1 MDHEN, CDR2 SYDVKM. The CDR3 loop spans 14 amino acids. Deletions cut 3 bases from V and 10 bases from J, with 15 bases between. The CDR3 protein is CASSLGGSSVKLFF. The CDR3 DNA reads TGTGCCAGCAGTTTGGGGGGTTCATCTGTAAAACTGTTTTTT.

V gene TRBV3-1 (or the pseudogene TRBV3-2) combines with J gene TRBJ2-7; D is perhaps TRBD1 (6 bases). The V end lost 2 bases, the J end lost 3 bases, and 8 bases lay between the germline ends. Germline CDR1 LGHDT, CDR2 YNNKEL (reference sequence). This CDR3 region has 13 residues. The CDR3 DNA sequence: TGTGCCAGCAGCCAAACAGGGTTCTACGAGCAGTACTTC. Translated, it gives CASSQTGFYEQYF.

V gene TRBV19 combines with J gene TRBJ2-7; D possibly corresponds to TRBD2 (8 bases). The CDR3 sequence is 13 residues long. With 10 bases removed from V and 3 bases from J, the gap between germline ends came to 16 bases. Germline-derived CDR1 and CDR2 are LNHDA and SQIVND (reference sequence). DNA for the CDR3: TGTGCCAAGCGGGGGCAGGGGGTCTACGAGCAGTACTTC. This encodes CAKRGQGVYEQYF.

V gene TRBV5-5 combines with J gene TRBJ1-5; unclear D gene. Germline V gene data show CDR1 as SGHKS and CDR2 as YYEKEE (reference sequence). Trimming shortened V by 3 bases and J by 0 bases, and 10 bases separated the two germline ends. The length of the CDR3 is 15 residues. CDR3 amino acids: CASSWQVISNQPQHF. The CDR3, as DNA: TGTGCCAGCAGCTGGCAGGTAATTAGCAATCAGCCCCAGCATTTT. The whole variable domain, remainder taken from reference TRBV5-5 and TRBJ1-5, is DAGVTQSPTHLIKTRGQQVTLRCSPISGHKSVSWYQQVLGQGPQFIFQYYEKEERGRGNFPDRFSARQFPNYSSELNVNALLLGDSALYLCASSWQVISNQPQHFGDGTRLSIL.

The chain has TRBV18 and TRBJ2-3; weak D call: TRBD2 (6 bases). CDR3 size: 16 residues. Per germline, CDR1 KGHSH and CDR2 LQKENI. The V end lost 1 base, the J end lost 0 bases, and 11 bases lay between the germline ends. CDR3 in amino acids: CASSPLRGTSTDTQYF. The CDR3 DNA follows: TGTGCCAGCTCACCACTTCGGGGGACTAGCACAGATACGCAGTATTTT.

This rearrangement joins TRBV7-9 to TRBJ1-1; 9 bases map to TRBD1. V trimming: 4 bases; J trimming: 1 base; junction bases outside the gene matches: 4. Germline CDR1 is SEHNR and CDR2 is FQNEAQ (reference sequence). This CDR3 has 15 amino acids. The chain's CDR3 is CASSWTGDWNTEAFF. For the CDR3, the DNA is TGTGCCAGCAGCTGGACAGGGGATTGGAACACTGAAGCTTTCTTT. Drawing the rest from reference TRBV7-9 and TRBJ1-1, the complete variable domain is DTGVSQNPRHKITKRGQNVTFRCDPISEHNRLYWYRQTLGQGPEFLTYFQNEAQLEKSRLLSDRFSAERPKGSFSTLEIQRTEQGDSAMYLCASSWTGDWNTEAFFGQGTRLTVV.

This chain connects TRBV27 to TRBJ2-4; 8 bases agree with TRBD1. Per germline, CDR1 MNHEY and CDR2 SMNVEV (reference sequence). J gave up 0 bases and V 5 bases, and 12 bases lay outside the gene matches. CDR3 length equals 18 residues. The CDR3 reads CASSPIVGQASAKNIQYF. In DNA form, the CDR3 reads TGTGCCAGCAGTCCGATAGTGGGACAGGCTTCAGCCAAAAACATTCAGTACTTC.

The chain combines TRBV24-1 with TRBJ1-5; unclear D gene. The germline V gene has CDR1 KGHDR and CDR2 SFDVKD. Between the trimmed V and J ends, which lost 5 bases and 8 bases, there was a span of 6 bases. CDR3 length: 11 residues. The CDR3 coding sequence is TGTGCCACCAGTGGAGTAAAGCCCCAGCATTTT. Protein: CATSGVKPQHF.

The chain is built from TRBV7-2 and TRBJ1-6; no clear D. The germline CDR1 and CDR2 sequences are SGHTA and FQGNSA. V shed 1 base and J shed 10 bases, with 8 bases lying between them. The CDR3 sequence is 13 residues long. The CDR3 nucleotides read TGTGCCAGCAGCTTAGAACCGGGATCACCCCTCCACTTT. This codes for CASSLEPGSPLHF.

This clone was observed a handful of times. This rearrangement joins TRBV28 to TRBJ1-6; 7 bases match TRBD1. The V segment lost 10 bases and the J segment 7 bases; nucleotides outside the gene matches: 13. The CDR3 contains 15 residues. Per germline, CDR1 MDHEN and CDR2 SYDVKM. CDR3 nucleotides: TGTGCCATTACTAAGACAGGGATTTCGAATTCACCCCTCCACTTT. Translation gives CAITKTGISNSPLHF.

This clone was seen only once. In DNA, the CDR3 is TGTGCCAGCAGCTTGCGTAGGACGGAGGGCGAGCAGTACTTC. As protein: CASSLRRTEGEQYF. The chain links TRBV5-5 to TRBJ2-7, with a weak D call TRBD2 (6 bases). The germline V and J ends were trimmed by 1 base and 6 bases, with 14 bases remaining between them. Germline V gene sequence: CDR1 SGHKS, CDR2 YYEKEE (reference sequence). This CDR3 is 14 amino acids long.

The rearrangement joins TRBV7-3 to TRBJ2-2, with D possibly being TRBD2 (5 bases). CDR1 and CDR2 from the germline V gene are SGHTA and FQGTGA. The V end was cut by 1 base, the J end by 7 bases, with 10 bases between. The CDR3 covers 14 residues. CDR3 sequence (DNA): TGTGCCAGCAGCTTAAGCCTAGCCAGCGGGGAGCTGTTTTTT. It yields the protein CASSLSLASGELFF. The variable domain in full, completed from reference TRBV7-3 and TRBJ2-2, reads GAGVSQTPSNKVTEKGKYVELRCDPISGHTALYWYRQSLGQGPEFLIYFQGTGAADDSGLPNDRFFAVRPEGSVSTLKIQRTERGDSAVYLCASSLSLASGELFFGEGSRLTVL.

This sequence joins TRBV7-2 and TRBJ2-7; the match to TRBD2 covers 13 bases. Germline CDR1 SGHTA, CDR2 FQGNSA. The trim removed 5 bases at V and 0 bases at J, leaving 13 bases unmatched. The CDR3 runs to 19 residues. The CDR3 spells CASSPRPTSGGPSSYEQYF. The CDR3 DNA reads TGTGCCAGCAGCCCCCGCCCGACTAGCGGGGGGCCAAGCTCCTACGAGCAGTACTTC. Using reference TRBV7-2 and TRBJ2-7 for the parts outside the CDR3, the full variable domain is GAGVSQSPSNKVTEKGKDVELRCDPISGHTALYWYRQSLGQGLEFLIYFQGNSAPDKSGLPSDRFSAERTGGSVSTLTIQRTQQEDSAVYLCASSPRPTSGGPSSYEQYFGPGTRLTVT.

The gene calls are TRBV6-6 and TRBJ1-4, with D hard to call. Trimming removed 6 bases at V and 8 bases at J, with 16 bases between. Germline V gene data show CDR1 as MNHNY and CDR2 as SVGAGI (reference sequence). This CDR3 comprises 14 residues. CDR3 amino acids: CASSRTPSREKLFF. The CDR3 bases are TGTGCCAGCAGCCGCACACCGTCGAGGGAAAAACTGTTTTTT.

CDR3 loop: CASSISGSSYNEQFF. CDR3 DNA sequence: TGCGCCAGCAGCATTAGCGGAAGCTCCTACAATGAGCAGTTCTTC. The chain has TRBV5-1 and TRBJ2-1; tentatively, D is TRBD2 (6 bases). The germline V gene encodes CDR1 SGHRS and CDR2 YFSETQ. Trimming left V 4 bases short and J 0 bases short, with 11 bases between. The CDR3 is 15 amino acids. The complete variable domain, with remaining parts taken from reference TRBV5-1 and TRBJ2-1, reads KAGVTQTPRYLIKTRGQQVTLSCSPISGHRSVSWYQQTPGQGLQFLFEYFSETQRNKGNFPGRFSGRQFSNSRSEMNVSTLELGDSALYLCASSISGSSYNEQFFGPGTRLTVL.

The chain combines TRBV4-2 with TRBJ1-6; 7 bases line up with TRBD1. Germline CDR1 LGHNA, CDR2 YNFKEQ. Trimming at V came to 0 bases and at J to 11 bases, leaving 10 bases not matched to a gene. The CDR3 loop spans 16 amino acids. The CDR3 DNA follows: TGTGCCAGCAGCCAAGATCTTGATAGGGGGCTGACACCCCTCCACTTT. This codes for CASSQDLDRGLTPLHF.